A selection of T cell receptor beta chains follows, all from one sample in a study of blood T cell repertoires in COVID-19. Produced via immunoSEQ multiplex PCR; TCRdb's table is partial and in-frame only. The repertoire holds more than 65,000 clones, 80% to 90% seen once, with under 7% in the top ten. Sequenced input: peripheral blood. The origin of the receptors is a man aged 50 or older with active COVID-19. Each CDR3 is given without its conserved first and last residue.

J gene,V gene,CDR3 protein
TRBJ1-1,TRBV6-2/TRBV6-3,ASSYEENTEAF
TRBJ2-3,TRBV5-1,ASSLEEGDTQY
TRBJ1-5,TRBV5-1,ASSLFQAGQPQH
TRBJ1-3,TRBV12-3/TRBV12-4,ASSFGSGNTIY
TRBJ2-2,TRBV12-3/TRBV12-4,ASSQGLGGELF
TRBJ2-2,TRBV5-1,ASSLAELPGELF
TRBJ2-7,TRBV6-5,ASSAGQGGYEQY
TRBJ1-3,TRBV5-1,ASSDRDRAGNTIY
TRBJ1-1,TRBV18,ASLPRGTGNTEAF
TRBJ2-7,TRBV5-1,ASSFGALDSYEQY
TRBJ1-2,TRBV28,ASSSRQGRGI
TRBJ1-6,TRBV18,ASSPALNNSPLH
TRBJ2-2,TRBV7-2,ASSPGGSTGELF
TRBJ2-2,TRBV18,ASSRGPPEGLF
TRBJ2-2,TRBV7-2,ASSPIAGGNTGELF
TRBJ1-2,TRBV19,ASSPQQVGAKGYT
TRBJ2-3,TRBV4-1,ASSPGEVEDTQY
TRBJ1-2,TRBV13,ASSLQGARGYT
TRBJ2-7,TRBV4-3,ASSQIGPGDEQY
TRBJ1-1,TRBV18,ASSPGAGLNTEAF
TRBJ2-3,TRBV7-9,ASSLAPSGRDTQY
TRBJ2-7,TRBV28,ASSGPNGRVGEQY
TRBJ1-2,TRBV27,ASSRQSNYGYT
TRBJ2-2,TRBV4-3,ASSQALGRTGELF
TRBJ2-7,TRBV4-3,ASSQSTGGASSYEQY
TRBJ2-6,TRBV2,ASSDRAGANVLT
TRBJ2-7,TRBV19,ASSADSAGIYEQY
TRBJ2-3,TRBV9,ASSVAEYTDTQY
TRBJ2-1,TRBV11-1,ASRSESSYNEQF
TRBJ2-1,TRBV7-2,ASSFGTGKGNEQF
TRBJ2-5,TRBV6-5,ASSLAQGETQY
TRBJ1-5,TRBV28,ASSSSTGPQH
TRBJ1-4,TRBV5-6,ASSHASKLF
TRBJ1-2,TRBV4-2,ASSQPTGVVGYT
TRBJ2-2,TRBV7-2,ASSRQGRGGELF
TRBJ1-2,TRBV2,ASSVGTPRGGSGYT
TRBJ2-1,TRBV30,AWSQGSYNEQF
TRBJ1-2,TRBV3-1/TRBV3-2,ASSQGPGRRYGYT
TRBJ2-7,TRBV7-2,ASSSSRTSGKLEQY
TRBJ2-2,TRBV7-9,ASSLAGGRRKNTGELF
TRBJ1-1,TRBV30,AWSVLRDRPAAF
TRBJ2-1,TRBV6-1,ASSELYGGAGRF
TRBJ2-2,TRBV7-9,ASSGVVGELF
TRBJ1-1,TRBV4-1,ASSQEGQGRGNTEAF
TRBJ2-3,TRBV7-2,ASSLVFSTDTQY
TRBJ1-4,TRBV28,ASSPLQGAHEKLF
TRBJ1-3,TRBV4-2,ASSQVFSLGGRPSGNTIY
TRBJ1-1,TRBV10-3,AISAGGGNTEAF
TRBJ2-5,TRBV29-1,SVGDRGDQETQY
TRBJ2-6,TRBV6-6,ASSLQGSGANVLT
TRBJ2-7,TRBV4-3,ASSPVRGSSYEQY
TRBJ1-1,TRBV4-1,ASSQLGGAF
TRBJ1-2,TRBV4-2,ASSLRDRFNYGYT